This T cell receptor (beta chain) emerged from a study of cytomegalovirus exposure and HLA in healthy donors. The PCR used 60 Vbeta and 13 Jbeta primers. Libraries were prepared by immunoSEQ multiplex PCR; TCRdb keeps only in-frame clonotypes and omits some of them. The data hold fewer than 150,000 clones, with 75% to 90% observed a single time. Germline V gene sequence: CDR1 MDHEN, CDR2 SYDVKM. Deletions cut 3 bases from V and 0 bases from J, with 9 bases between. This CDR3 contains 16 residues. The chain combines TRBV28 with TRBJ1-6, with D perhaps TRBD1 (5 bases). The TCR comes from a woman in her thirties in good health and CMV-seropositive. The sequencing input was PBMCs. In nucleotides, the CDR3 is TGTGCCAGCAGTTTTCGGGGGTTCTCCTATAATTCACCCCTCCACTTT. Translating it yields CASSFRGFSYNSPLHF. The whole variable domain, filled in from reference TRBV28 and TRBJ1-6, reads DVKVTQSSRYLVKRTGEKVFLECVQDMDHENMFWYRQDPGLGLRLIYFSYDVKMKEKGDIPEGYSVSREKKERFSLILESASTNQTSMYLCASSFRGFSYNSPLHFGNGTRLTVT.